The rows below give T cell receptor beta chains drawn from one sample of a study of cytomegalovirus exposure and HLA in healthy donors. Profiled with immunoSEQ multiplex PCR; TCRdb holds only in-frame clones, not every one. The sample shows about 130,000 clones, 76% of them seen only once. Sequenced material: PBMCs. The receptor set was obtained from a man aged 45-60 years in good health and CMV-seronegative. Each CDR3 is given with its conserved first and last residue. The D gene is left open where the match is weak. Clone size is not always given. Where it is, it says once, few, many or a class for expanded clones.

V gene,clone size,J gene,D gene,CDR3 DNA,CDR3 protein
TRBV5-1,-,TRBJ2-1,TRBD2,TGCGCCAGCAGCTTAGCCGGGACTAGCGGGGGGAATGAGCAGTTCTTC,CASSLAGTSGGNEQFF
TRBV7-3,-,TRBJ1-6,-,TGTGCCAGCAGCTTAACTAATCTCCCAGAGGCTCCCCTCCACTTT,CASSLTNLPEAPLHF
TRBV2,-,TRBJ1-2,TRBD1,TGTGCCAGCGGGTTTCTGGCAGGGGGCACTCGGGGCTACACCTTC,CASGFLAGGTRGYTF
TRBV6-6,-,TRBJ1-1,TRBD1,TGTGCCAGCGGGGCGGGACAGCTGAACACTGAAGCTTTCTTT,CASGAGQLNTEAFF
TRBV19,-,TRBJ1-5,TRBD1,TGTGCCAGTAGTATCGTCGACAGGGACAATCAGCCCCAGCATTTT,CASSIVDRDNQPQHF
TRBV7-9,-,TRBJ2-1,-,TGTGCCAGCAGCCCTCGGGGGCCAGGGACAGAGATAAATGGGGGCCAGTTCTTC,CASSPRGPGTEINGGQFF
TRBV5-1,few,TRBJ2-5,-,TGCGCCAGCAGCTTGGAGATGACAGGCAAACAAGAGACCCAGTACTTC,CASSLEMTGKQETQYF
TRBV6-4,few,TRBJ1-2,TRBD1,TGTGCCAGCAGTGACTCGGGACAGTCTCCCGCCCCGTATGGCTACACCTTC,CASSDSGQSPAPYGYTF
TRBV18,once,TRBJ2-7,TRBD1,TGTGCCAGCTCACCCCTGACAGGGAACTCCTACGAGCAGTACTTC,CASSPLTGNSYEQYF
TRBV5-4,many,TRBJ1-1,-,TGTGCCAGCAGCTTGGCAGGGTTCGGGAACACTGAAGCTTTCTTT,CASSLAGFGNTEAFF
TRBV6-6,-,TRBJ2-1,TRBD1,TGTGCCAGCAGTTACACCCAGGGGGCCAATGAGCAGTTCTTC,CASSYTQGANEQFF
TRBV28,once,TRBJ1-1,TRBD1,TGTGCCAGCAGGACCCCGGGACAGGGGACGAGGACTGAAGCTTTCTTT,CASRTPGQGTRTEAFF
TRBV19,-,TRBJ2-3,TRBD2,TGTGCCAGTAGGACTAGCGGGGGGGTAACAGATACGCAGTATTTT,CASRTSGGVTDTQYF
TRBV7-9,once,TRBJ2-1,TRBD1,TGTTCCAGCAGCCCAACAGGGGGTTCCTACAATGAGCAGTTCTTC,CSSSPTGGSYNEQFF
TRBV18,-,TRBJ1-1,TRBD1,TGTGCCAGCTCACCAGACGCAGGGGGAGCTTTCTTT,CASSPDAGGAFF
TRBV2,-,TRBJ1-1,-,TGTGCCAGCAGTGAAGAGGCCGGGAAGAACACTGAAGCTTTCTTT,CASSEEAGKNTEAFF
TRBV14,-,TRBJ2-5,TRBD2,TGTGCCAGCGGCCTTAGCGGGACCCAAGAGACCCAGTACTTC,CASGLSGTQETQYF
TRBV5-1,-,TRBJ1-2,TRBD1,TGCGCCAGCAGCTCTACCGGACAGGGGGTGGGCTACACCTTC,CASSSTGQGVGYTF
TRBV5-4,-,TRBJ1-1,TRBD1,TGTGCCAGCAGCTCCCGGGGGACAGGGGTTACTGAAGCTTTCTTT,CASSSRGTGVTEAFF
TRBV4-1,-,TRBJ2-6,-,TGCGCCAGCAGCCAAGGGTTAAGTGGGGCGGCTGGGGCCAACGTCCTGACTTTC,CASSQGLSGAAGANVLTF
TRBV7-9,-,TRBJ1-2,-,TGTTCCAGCAGCTTTCGCGGCAGGGATTTTGGTGGCTACACCTTC,CSSSFRGRDFGGYTF
TRBV28,-,TRBJ2-7,TRBD2,TGTGCCAGCAGTCCGGGGGGGACTGCCCTCTACGAGCAGTACTTC,CASSPGGTALYEQYF
TRBV27,-,TRBJ1-5,-,TGTGCCAGCAGTTCGGGGGGCACGGAGGCGTGGAATCAGCCCCAGCATTTT,CASSSGGTEAWNQPQHF
TRBV6-5,-,TRBJ1-6,TRBD1,TGTGCCAGCTGGACAGGGACTAATTCACCCCTCCACTTT,CASWTGTNSPLHF
TRBV18,-,TRBJ1-6,TRBD1,TGTGCCAGCTCACCGTCCAGGGACAGGAGCTCCTATAATTCACCCCTCCACTTT,CASSPSRDRSSYNSPLHF
TRBV11-1,-,TRBJ2-7,TRBD2,TGTGCCAGCAGCTTACTAGCGGGGGGGAGCTCCTACGAGCAGTACTTC,CASSLLAGGSSYEQYF
TRBV2,-,TRBJ1-2,-,TGTGCCAGCAACAGACTAGACTATGGCTACACCTTC,CASNRLDYGYTF
TRBV11-3,-,TRBJ2-3,-,TGTGCCAGCAGCTTAGGGCCCAGAGATACGCAGTATTTT,CASSLGPRDTQYF
TRBV30,-,TRBJ1-5,-,TGTGCCTGGAGGGGGCCCGGGTTCAATCAGCCCCAGCATTTT,CAWRGPGFNQPQHF
TRBV6-1,few,TRBJ2-1,-,TGTGCCAGCAGGGCTGCCGGGTTCGATGAGCAGTTCTTC,CASRAAGFDEQFF
TRBV5-1,-,TRBJ2-1,TRBD2,TGCGCCAGCAGCTTGGTGGCCGGGGGGTCCTACAATGAGCAGTTCTTC,CASSLVAGGSYNEQFF
TRBV5-1,-,TRBJ2-1,-,TGCGCCAGCAGCGGATCTAGTGGGGGCTTGGATGAGCAGTTCTTC,CASSGSSGGLDEQFF
TRBV25-1,-,TRBJ1-2,-,TGTGCCAGCAGTGATCCCCGGGGGATAGGCTACACCTTC,CASSDPRGIGYTF
TRBV11-2,few,TRBJ1-1,TRBD1,TGTGCCAGCAGCTCGCTTTTCAGGGGGATGAACACTGAAGCTTTCTTT,CASSSLFRGMNTEAFF
TRBV10-3,-,TRBJ2-1,TRBD2,TGTGCCATCAGTGGTCTTAGCGGGGGGTACTCCTACAATGAGCAGTTCTTC,CAISGLSGGYSYNEQFF
TRBV4-1,-,TRBJ1-2,-,TGCGCCAGCAGCGCCCAGGGGAACTTCTATGGCTACACCTTC,CASSAQGNFYGYTF
TRBV7-7,-,TRBJ2-3,-,TGTGCCAGCAGCTTAGGGTCCGGCGGGGGCTCGGCGGGTACGCAGTATTTT,CASSLGSGGGSAGTQYF
TRBV11-3,-,TRBJ2-1,TRBD1,TGTGCCAGCAGCGCAGGGGGCGCGTCTAATGAGCAGTTCTTC,CASSAGGASNEQFF
TRBV5-1,-,TRBJ1-2,-,TGCGCCAGCAGCCCCAGCGGGGTGGAGGTTCCGTCGAATGGCTACACCTTC,CASSPSGVEVPSNGYTF
TRBV19,-,TRBJ2-7,TRBD1,TGTGCCAGTAGTTCCGGGACAGGGGGTTACGAGCAGTACTTC,CASSSGTGGYEQYF
TRBV9,-,TRBJ2-2,-,TGTGCCAGCAGCCCCCACAGGGTAGAGAACACCGGGGAGCTGTTTTTT,CASSPHRVENTGELFF
TRBV2,-,TRBJ2-4,TRBD1,TGTGCCAGCATGGCAGGGGGCGTTGGCATTCAGTACTTC,CASMAGGVGIQYF
TRBV4-2,-,TRBJ2-2,-,TGTGCCAGCAGCCAAGATCCGAGCGGGGAGCTGTTTTTT,CASSQDPSGELFF
TRBV2,-,TRBJ2-7,-,TGTGCCAGCAGCCAAAGCAGGGGCTTCGACGAGCAGTACTTC,CASSQSRGFDEQYF
TRBV5-6,-,TRBJ2-5,-,TGTGCCAGCAGCTCTTGGACCGGGGTGTGGCAAGAGACCCAGTACTTC,CASSSWTGVWQETQYF
TRBV5-1,-,TRBJ1-2,TRBD1,TGCGCCAGCAGCACACAGGGGTATGGCTACACCTTC,CASSTQGYGYTF
TRBV29-1,-,TRBJ2-7,-,TGCAGCGTGTTCCTAAACGGGTACGAGCAGTACTTC,CSVFLNGYEQYF
TRBV7-2,once,TRBJ2-1,-,TGTGCCAGCAGCTTCAAGCGTATACTATCCTACAATGAGCAGTTCTTC,CASSFKRILSYNEQFF
TRBV6-1,-,TRBJ2-1,-,TGTGCCAGCAGTGTTTGGCAAAATGAGCAGTTCTTC,CASSVWQNEQFF
TRBV30,-,TRBJ1-2,-,TGTGCCTGGAGTGTACGTAGGGCCCCAGGGGGCTACACCTTC,CAWSVRRAPGGYTF
TRBV11-3,-,TRBJ2-1,-,TGTGCCAGCAGCTTAATAGACAATGAGCAGTTCTTC,CASSLIDNEQFF
TRBV9,-,TRBJ1-4,-,TGTGCCAGCAGCGTCGGTACTACTAATGAAAAACTGTTTTTT,CASSVGTTNEKLFF
TRBV7-2,-,TRBJ2-1,TRBD2,TGTGCCAGCAGCCCGCCCCCGGCGGGGGTCGTCAATGAGCAGTTCTTC,CASSPPPAGVVNEQFF
TRBV5-8,-,TRBJ2-2,-,TGTGCCAGCAGCTTGTATCAGGGTTTCGGGGAGCTGTTTTTT,CASSLYQGFGELFF
TRBV6-1,-,TRBJ1-6,-,TGTGCCAGCAGTGAAATCCCGGCAGGGAATTCACCCCTCCACTTT,CASSEIPAGNSPLHF
TRBV12-2,few,TRBJ2-2,-,TGTGCAAGTCGCCACGCTAGCGGGGGAGACACCGGGGAGCTGTTTTTT,CASRHASGGDTGELFF
TRBV2,-,TRBJ1-3,-,TGTGCCAGCAGTGAAAGTGGGGCGTACACCATATATTTT,CASSESGAYTIYF
TRBV5-4,-,TRBJ2-1,TRBD2,TGTGCCAGCAGCCCGGAAATAAACTTACTAGCGACTGAGCAGTTCTTC,CASSPEINLLATEQFF